Shown below are 15 T cell receptor beta chains from a single sample sequenced in a study of tumor and adjacent non-tumor tissue in lung cancer (dated 2018 in TCRdb). RNA was isolated from bulk, unsorted tissue, and RNA quality was assessed with a NanoDrop ND-1000 and an Agilent 2100. Receptor amplification or capture employed multiplex PCR. Sequencing instrument: Illumina HiSeq 2500. TCRbeta libraries were built by three rounds of nested PCR using primers (Table S4), following protocols modified from ARM-PCR. The raw public data were reprocessed by TCRdb itself: fastp quality trimming at Q25, MiXCR clonotype calling, in-frame beta chains only. Every entry covers one CDR3 protein and lists the most common genes and DNA from its rows. Within this sample are 120,000 or so distinct CDR3 sequences, with about 66% of them counted one time only. Clones ranked in the top ten supply roughly 13% of the sample.

The sequenced material came from lung tumor tissue. The receptor set was obtained from a man younger than 45 with non-small cell lung cancer.

Points on this clonotype: The final CDR3 position lacks the conserved phenylalanine or tryptophan, pointing to a likely read error. V gene TRBV24-1 combines with J gene TRBJ2-1; D not resolved. The CDR3 is made up of 11 amino acids. CDR1 is KGHDR, CDR2 SFDVKD, per germline. V gave up 7 bases and J gave up 7 bases, with 7 bases separating them. The CDR3 DNA is TGTGCCACCAGCTTAGAAAATGAGCAGTTCCTC. Its translation is CATSLENEQFL.

This clonotype was observed many times. DNA for the CDR3: TGTGCTAGTGGTGCTGGGGTTGGAGTAGGAACTGAAGCTTTCTTT. Its protein is CASGAGVGVGTEAFF. The rearrangement joins TRBV12-5 to TRBJ1-1; D is ambiguous. The CDR3 consists of 15 residues. Germline V gene lookup returns CDR1 LGHNT and CDR2 FRNRAP. V lost 5 bases, J lost 5 bases, and 18 bases lay in between. The full variable domain, rest sourced from reference TRBV12-5 and TRBJ1-1, is DARVTQTPRHKVTEMGQEVTMRCQPILGHNTVFWYRQTMMQGLELLAYFRNRAPLDDSGMPKDRFSAEMPDATLATLKIQPSEPRDSAVYFCASGAGVGVGTEAFFGQGTRLTVV.

About this clonotype: Since a much larger clone is just one base distant, this may be a read error. The chain combines TRBV20-1 with TRBJ2-1; 14 nucleotides match TRBD2. V was clipped by 3 bases and J by 8 bases; unmatched bases: 15. There are 18 residues in the CDR3. Germline CDR1 DFQATT, CDR2 SNEGSKA (reference sequence). The CDR3 here is CSARVPGTSGSLNDEQFF. CDR3 nucleotide sequence: TGCAGTGCTAGGGTCCCCGGGACTAGCGGGAGTTTGAATGATGAGCAGTTCTTC.

This chain uses TRBV20-1 with TRBJ2-7; 7 bases align to TRBD1. V gave up 6 bases and J gave up 4 bases; unmatched junction bases: 9. Germline CDR1 reads DFQATT; CDR2 reads SNEGSKA (reference sequence). The CDR3 totals 13 residues. The CDR3 reads CSASGTASYEQYF. The CDR3, as DNA: TGCAGTGCCTCCGGGACAGCCTCTTACGAGCAGTACTTC.

With respect to this clonotype: This may be a read error, as it is one base from a much larger clone. This chain joins TRBV4-1 and TRBJ2-1; TRBD2 matches 11 bases. The CDR3 totals 15 residues. The trim removed 4 bases at V and 9 bases at J, leaving 8 bases unmatched. Germline values: CDR1 MGHRA, CDR2 YSYEKL. The CDR3, as DNA: TGCGCCAGCAGCCTGTCTAGCGGGGGGCCCAGTGAGCAGTTCTTC. Protein product: CASSLSSGGPSEQFF.

In regard to this clonotype: A junction end diverges from the germline sequence, so it may reflect a read error. The chain employs TRBV20-1 and TRBJ2-5, with D possibly TRBD2 on 7 matching bases. This CDR3 is built from 15 residues. CDR1 and CDR2 (germline): DFQATT, SNEGSKA (reference sequence). The CDR3 spells CSTRDPRGPPRAQYF. CDR3 coding DNA: TGCAGTACTAGAGATCCGCGGGGGCCCCCCAGGGCCCAGTACTTC.

With regard to this clonotype: Possible read error: a much larger clone is one base away. The V and J genes are TRBV29-1 and TRBJ1-5, with D uncertain. CDR1 and CDR2 (germline): SQVTM, ANQGSEA. V shed 5 bases and J shed 11 bases, with 19 bases lying between them. The CDR3 is made up of 13 amino acids. The CDR3 DNA reads TGCAGCGTTAGAGTGGGGATACGGCAGTCCCAGCATTTT. This codes for CSVRVGIRQSQHF.

For this clonotype: This sequence may be a read error, since a much larger clone differs from it by one base. The rearrangement joins TRBV20-1 to TRBJ2-5, with TRBD2 matching over 7 bases. This CDR3 has 13 residues. Germline V gene sequence: CDR1 DFQATT, CDR2 SNEGSKA (reference sequence). V dropped 6 bases and J dropped 5; count of bases not matched to a gene: 9. The CDR3 nucleotides are TGCAGTGCCACGGGACTACCTGGGGAGACCCAGTACTTC. It is translated as CSATGLPGETQYF.

In the case of this clonotype: This may stem from a read error, because a much larger clone lies one nucleotide away. The chain uses TRBV6-2 or TRBV6-3 and TRBJ2-6; D gene uncertain. Trimming pared 10 bases from V and 3 bases from J, leaving 7 bases between. Germline V gene sequence: CDR1 MNHEY, CDR2 SVGEGT. The CDR3 contains 12 residues. CDR3 DNA sequence: TGTGCCACCTGGATTGGGGCCAACGTCCTGACTTTC. This translates into CATWIGANVLTF.

Turning to this clonotype: At one boundary the junction diverges from the germline segment, which might be a read error. V and J are TRBV20-1 and TRBJ2-1; TRBD2 matches 10 bases. The CDR3 has 14 residues. Germline assignment: CDR1 DFQATT and CDR2 SNEGSKA (reference sequence). CDR3: CSVRSAGGVNEQFF. The CDR3 nucleotides are TGTAGTGTTAGGTCAGCGGGGGGGGTCAATGAGCAGTTCTTC.

As to this clonotype: This may be a read error: a much more frequent sequence differs by one nucleotide. CDR3: CASSYSGRVEGEQVF. The CDR3 coding sequence is TGTGCCAGCAGTTACTCCGGACGGGTTGAGGGTGAGCAGGTCTTC. The chain has TRBV6-6 and TRBJ2-1; possibly TRBD2 for D (5 bases). Germline lookup yields CDR1 MNHNY and CDR2 SVGAGI (reference sequence). This CDR3 spans 15 amino acids.

This clonotype appeared a few times. The conserved closing phenylalanine or tryptophan is absent in this CDR3, likely reflecting a read error. V is TRBV11-2 and J is TRBJ2-1; D call uncertain. CDR1 and CDR2 from the germline V gene are SGHAT and FQNNGV. The length of the CDR3 is 16 residues. CDR3 sequence (DNA): TGTTCCAGCAGCTTATATGCTAGTGCGTCCTACAATGAGCAGTTCTCC. Translated, it gives CSSSLYASASYNEQFS.

To note about this clonotype: Its ends do not fully match the called genes, so a read error is possible. The rearrangement uses TRBV12-3 or TRBV12-4 and TRBJ1-2, with 8 bases fitting TRBD1. This CDR3 region has 16 residues. CDR3 nucleotide sequence: TGTGCCAGCAGTTTCCTCCTGACAGGGGAAAACTCTGGCTACACCTTC. This sequence encodes CASSFLLTGENSGYTF.

This clonotype is large by share. This chain joins TRBV11-2 and TRBJ2-1; maybe TRBD2 (5 bases). The CDR3 runs 12 residues. Germline loops: CDR1 SGHAT, CDR2 FQNNGV. V was cut by 0 bases and J by 9 bases, with 6 bases left in between. This chain's CDR3 is CASSLDRGEQFF. CDR3 DNA sequence: TGTGCCAGCAGCTTAGATCGGGGTGAGCAGTTCTTC.

This clonotype appeared many times. The chain joins TRBV5-5 to TRBJ2-3; unclear D gene. V lost 5 bases and J lost 2, with 9 bases in between. This CDR3 contains 13 residues. Germline lookup yields CDR1 SGHKS and CDR2 YYEKEE (reference sequence). The CDR3 DNA follows: TGTGCCAGCAGTTATCAGATCACAGATACGCAGTATTTT. This translates into CASSYQITDTQYF.